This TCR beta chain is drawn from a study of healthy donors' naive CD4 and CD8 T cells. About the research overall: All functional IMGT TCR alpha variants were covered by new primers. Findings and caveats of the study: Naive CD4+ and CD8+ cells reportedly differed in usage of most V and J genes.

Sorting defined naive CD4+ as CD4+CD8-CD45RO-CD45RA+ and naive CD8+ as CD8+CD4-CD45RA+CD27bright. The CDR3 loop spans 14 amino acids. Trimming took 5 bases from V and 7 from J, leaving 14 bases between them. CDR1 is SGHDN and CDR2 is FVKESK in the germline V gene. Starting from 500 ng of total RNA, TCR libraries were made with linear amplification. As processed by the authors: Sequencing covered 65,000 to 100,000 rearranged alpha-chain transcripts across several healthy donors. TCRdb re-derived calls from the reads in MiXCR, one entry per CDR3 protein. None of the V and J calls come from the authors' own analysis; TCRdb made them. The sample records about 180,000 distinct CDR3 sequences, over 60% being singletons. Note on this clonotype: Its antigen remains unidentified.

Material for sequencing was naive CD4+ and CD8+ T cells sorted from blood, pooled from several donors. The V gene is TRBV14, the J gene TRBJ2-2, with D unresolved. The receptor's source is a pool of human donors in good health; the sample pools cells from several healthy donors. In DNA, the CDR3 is TGTGCCAGCAGCGAGCCTGGAGTGTTCGGGGAGCTGTTTTTT. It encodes CASSEPGVFGELFF.